This T cell receptor beta chain originates from a study of cytomegalovirus exposure and HLA in healthy donors. Study observations and caveats: Reports indicate that TCR beta sequences accurately predicted the HLA-A and HLA-B alleles of most subjects. In a later analysis, at a false discovery rate of 0.05, under 20,000 TCR beta sequences were associated with HLA alleles. Previously analyzed data showed that most TCR beta V segments were productive at a frequency of about 87% or about 30%. In a later analysis, a genetic analysis reported fewer productive-TCR N-insertions in an Asian-associated ancestry cluster than the cohort average.

This clone was counted between two and nine times. Its antigen is undetermined. In germline, CDR1 is LNHDA, CDR2 SQIVND (reference sequence). The CDR3 is made up of 12 amino acids. V dropped 5 bases and J dropped 7 bases, with 12 bases sitting between them. 13 Jbeta primers and 60 Vbeta primers were used for the PCR. Sequencing used immunoSEQ multiplex PCR; TCRdb keeps in-frame clones, though not all of them. The sample carries around 80,000 clones, 74% recorded once. Source material: PBMCs. This receptor was obtained from a man in his forties in good health and CMV-seropositive. This chain links TRBV19 with TRBJ2-7; tentative D call: TRBD1 (6 bases). The DNA of the CDR3 is TGTGCCAGTAGTCTGGGGGCTGGGGAGCAGTACTTC. Its translation is CASSLGAGEQYF.